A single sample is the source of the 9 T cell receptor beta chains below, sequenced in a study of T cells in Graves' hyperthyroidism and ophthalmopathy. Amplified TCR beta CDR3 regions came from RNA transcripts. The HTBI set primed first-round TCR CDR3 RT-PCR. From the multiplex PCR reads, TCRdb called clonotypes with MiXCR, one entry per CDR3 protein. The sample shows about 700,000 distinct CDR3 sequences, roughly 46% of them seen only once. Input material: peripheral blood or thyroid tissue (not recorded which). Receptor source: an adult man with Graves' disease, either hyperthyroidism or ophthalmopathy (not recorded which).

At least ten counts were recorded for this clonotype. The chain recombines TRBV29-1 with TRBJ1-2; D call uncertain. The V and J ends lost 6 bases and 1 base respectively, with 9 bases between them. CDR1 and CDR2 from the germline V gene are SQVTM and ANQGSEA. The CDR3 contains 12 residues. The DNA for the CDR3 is TGCAGCGTGCTGGAGGGTAACTATGGCTACACCTTC. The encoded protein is CSVLEGNYGYTF.

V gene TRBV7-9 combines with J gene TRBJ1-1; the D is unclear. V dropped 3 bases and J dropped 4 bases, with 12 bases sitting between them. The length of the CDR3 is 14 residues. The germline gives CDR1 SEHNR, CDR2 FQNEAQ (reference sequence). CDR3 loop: CASSFSGVGTEAFF. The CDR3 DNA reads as TGTGCCAGCAGCTTTTCCGGGGTCGGCACTGAAGCTTTCTTT. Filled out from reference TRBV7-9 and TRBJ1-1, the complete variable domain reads DTGVSQNPRHKITKRGQNVTFRCDPISEHNRLYWYRQTLGQGPEFLTYFQNEAQLEKSRLLSDRFSAERPKGSFSTLEIQRTEQGDSAMYLCASSFSGVGTEAFFGQGTRLTVV.

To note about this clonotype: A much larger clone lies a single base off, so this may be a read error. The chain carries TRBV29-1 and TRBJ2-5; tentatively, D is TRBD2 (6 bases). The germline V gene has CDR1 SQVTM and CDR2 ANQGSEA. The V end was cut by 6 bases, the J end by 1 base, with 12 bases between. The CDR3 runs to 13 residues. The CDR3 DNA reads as TGCAGCGTAGAAACTAGCAGCCAAGAGACCCAGTACTTC. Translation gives CSVETSSQETQYF.

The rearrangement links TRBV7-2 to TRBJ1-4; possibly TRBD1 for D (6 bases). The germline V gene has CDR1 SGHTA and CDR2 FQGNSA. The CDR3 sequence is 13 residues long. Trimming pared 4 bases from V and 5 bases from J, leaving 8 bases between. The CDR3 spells CASSSQGNEKLFF. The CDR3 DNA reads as TGTGCCAGCAGCTCGCAGGGGAATGAAAAACTGTTTTTT.

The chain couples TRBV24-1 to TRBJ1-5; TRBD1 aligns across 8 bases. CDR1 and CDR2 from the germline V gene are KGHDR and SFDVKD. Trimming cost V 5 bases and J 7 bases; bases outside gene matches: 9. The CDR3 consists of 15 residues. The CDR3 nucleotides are TGTGCCACCAGTGGTTCGGACAGGGCGGGCCAGCCCCAGCATTTT. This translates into CATSGSDRAGQPQHF.

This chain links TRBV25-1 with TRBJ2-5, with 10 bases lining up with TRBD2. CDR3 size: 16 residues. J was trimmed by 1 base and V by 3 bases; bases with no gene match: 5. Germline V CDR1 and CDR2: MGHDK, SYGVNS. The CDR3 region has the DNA TGTGCCAGCAGTGAGACTAGCGGGTGGGGCCAAGAGACCCAGTACTTC. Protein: CASSETSGWGQETQYF. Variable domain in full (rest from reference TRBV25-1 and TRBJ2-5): EADIYQTPRYLVIGTGKKITLECSQTMGHDKMYWYQQDPGMELHLIHYSYGVNSTEKGDLSSESTVSRIRTEHFPLTLESARPSHTSQYLCASSETSGWGQETQYFGPGTRLLVL.

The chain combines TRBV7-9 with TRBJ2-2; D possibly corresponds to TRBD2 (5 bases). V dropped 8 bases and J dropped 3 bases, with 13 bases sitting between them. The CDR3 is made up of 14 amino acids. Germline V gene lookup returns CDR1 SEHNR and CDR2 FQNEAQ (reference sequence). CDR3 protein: CASSGRWDTGELFF. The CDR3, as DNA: TGTGCCAGCTCGGGAAGGTGGGACACCGGGGAGCTGTTTTTT.

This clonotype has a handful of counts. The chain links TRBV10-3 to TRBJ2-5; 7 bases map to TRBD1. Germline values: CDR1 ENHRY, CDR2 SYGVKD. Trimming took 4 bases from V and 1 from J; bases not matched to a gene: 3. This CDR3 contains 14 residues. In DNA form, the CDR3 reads TGTGCCATCAGTGGGACAGGCCCCCAAGAGACCCAGTACTTC. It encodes CAISGTGPQETQYF.

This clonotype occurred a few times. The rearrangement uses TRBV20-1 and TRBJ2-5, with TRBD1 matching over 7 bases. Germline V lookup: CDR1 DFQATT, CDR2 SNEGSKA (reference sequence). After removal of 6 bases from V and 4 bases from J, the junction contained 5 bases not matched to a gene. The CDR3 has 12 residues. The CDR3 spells CSAVQGVETQYF. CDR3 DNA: TGCAGTGCGGTTCAGGGGGTAGAGACCCAGTACTTC.